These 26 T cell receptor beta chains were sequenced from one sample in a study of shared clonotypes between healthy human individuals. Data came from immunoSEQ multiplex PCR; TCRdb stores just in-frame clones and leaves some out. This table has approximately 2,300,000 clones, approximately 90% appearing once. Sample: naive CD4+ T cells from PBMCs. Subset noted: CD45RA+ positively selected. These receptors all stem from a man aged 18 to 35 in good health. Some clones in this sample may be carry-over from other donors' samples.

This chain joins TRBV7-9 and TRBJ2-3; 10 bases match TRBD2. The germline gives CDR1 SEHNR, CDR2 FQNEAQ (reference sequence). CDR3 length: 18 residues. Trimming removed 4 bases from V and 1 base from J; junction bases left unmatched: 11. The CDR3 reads CASSSPGTSVVGTDTQYF. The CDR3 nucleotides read TGTGCCAGCAGCTCCCCTGGGACTAGCGTGGTCGGCACAGATACGCAGTATTTT.

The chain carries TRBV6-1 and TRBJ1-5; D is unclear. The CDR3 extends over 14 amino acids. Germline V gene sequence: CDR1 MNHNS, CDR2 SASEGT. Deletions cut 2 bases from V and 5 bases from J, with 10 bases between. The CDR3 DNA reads TGTGCCAGCAGTGAACCTAACGGTTATCAGCCCCAGCATTTT. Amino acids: CASSEPNGYQPQHF.

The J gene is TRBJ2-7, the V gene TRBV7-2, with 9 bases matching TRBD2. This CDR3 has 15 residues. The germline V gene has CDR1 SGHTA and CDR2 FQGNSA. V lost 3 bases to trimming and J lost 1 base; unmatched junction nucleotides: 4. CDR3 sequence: CASSLGTSPSYEQYF. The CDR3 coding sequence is TGTGCCAGCAGCTTGGGGACTAGCCCTTCCTACGAGCAGTACTTC.

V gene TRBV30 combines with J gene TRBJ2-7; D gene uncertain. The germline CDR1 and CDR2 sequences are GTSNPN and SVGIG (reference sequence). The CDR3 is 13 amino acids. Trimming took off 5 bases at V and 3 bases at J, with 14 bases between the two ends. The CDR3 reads CAWAVGNGYEQYF. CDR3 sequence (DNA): TGTGCCTGGGCCGTAGGAAACGGCTACGAGCAGTACTTC.

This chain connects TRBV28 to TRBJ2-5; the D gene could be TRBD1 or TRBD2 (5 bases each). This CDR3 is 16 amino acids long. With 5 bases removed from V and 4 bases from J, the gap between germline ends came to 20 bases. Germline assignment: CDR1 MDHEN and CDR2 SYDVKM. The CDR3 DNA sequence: TGTGCCAGCAGTAGAGGGGAGCTACCTGGGGGAGAGACCCAGTACTTC. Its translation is CASSRGELPGGETQYF.

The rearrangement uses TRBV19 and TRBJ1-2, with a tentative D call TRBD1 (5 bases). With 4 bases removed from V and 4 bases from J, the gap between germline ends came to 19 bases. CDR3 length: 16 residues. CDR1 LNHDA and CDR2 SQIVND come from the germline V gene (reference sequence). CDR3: CASSTSGRAATYGYTF. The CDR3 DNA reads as TGTGCCAGTAGTACATCGGGACGGGCAGCCACCTATGGCTACACCTTC. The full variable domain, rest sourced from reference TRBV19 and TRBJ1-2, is DGGITQSPKYLFRKEGQNVTLSCEQNLNHDAMYWYRQDPGQGLRLIYYSQIVNDFQKGDIAEGYSVSREKKESFPLTVTSAQKNPTAFYLCASSTSGRAATYGYTFGSGTRLTVV.

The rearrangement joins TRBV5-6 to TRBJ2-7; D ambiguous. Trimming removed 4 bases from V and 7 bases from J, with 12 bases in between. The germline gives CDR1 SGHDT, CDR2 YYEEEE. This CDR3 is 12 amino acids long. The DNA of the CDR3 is TGTGCCAGCAGCCTGAATCGCAGAGAGCAGTACTTC. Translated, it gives CASSLNRREQYF. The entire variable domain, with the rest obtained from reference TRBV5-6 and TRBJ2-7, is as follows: DAGVTQSPTHLIKTRGQQVTLRCSPKSGHDTVSWYQQALGQGPQFIFQYYEEEERQRGNFPDRFSGHQFPNYSSELNVNALLLGDSALYLCASSLNRREQYFGPGTRLTVT.

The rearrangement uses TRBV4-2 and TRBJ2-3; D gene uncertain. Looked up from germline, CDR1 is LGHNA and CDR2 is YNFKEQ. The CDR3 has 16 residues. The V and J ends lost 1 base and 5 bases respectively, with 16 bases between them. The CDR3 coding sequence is TGTGCCAGCAGCCAAGTTCGTCCCTTAGAAGGAGATACGCAGTATTTT. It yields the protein CASSQVRPLEGDTQYF.

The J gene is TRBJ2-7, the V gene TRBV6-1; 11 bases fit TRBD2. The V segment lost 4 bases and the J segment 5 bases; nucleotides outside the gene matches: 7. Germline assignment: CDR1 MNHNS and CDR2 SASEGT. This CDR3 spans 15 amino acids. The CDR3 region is CASSARLAGNHEQYF. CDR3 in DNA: TGTGCCAGCAGTGCCCGACTAGCGGGGAACCACGAGCAGTACTTC.

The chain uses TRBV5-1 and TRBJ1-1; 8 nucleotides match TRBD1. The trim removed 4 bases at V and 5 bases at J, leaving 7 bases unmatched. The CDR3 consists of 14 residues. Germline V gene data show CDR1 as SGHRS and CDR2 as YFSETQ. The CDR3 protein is CASSLRQGHTEAFF. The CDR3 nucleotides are TGCGCCAGCAGCCTCCGACAGGGGCATACTGAAGCTTTCTTT.

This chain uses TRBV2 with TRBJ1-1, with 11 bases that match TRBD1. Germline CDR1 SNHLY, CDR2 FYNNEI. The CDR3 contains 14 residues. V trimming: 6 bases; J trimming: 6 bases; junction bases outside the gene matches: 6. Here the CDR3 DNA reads TGTGCCAGCAGGGGACAGGGGGTCGCCTCTGAAGCTTTCTTT. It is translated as CASRGQGVASEAFF.

CDR3 in DNA: TGTGCCAGTAGTATAGGTCCTCCCTCGTACGGTCAGCCCCAGCATTTT. It encodes CASSIGPPSYGQPQHF. The rearrangement joins TRBV19 to TRBJ1-5; the D is unclear. V shed 1 base and J shed 6 bases, with 16 bases lying between them. There are 16 residues in the CDR3. The V gene's germline CDR1 is LNHDA and CDR2 SQIVND (reference sequence).

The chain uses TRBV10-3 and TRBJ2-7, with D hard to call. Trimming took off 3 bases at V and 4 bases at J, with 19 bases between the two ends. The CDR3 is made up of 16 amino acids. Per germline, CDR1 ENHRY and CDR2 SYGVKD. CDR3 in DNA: TGTGCCATCAGTGACCCTTCCCCGGGCATCCAATACGAGCAGTACTTC. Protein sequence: CAISDPSPGIQYEQYF.

CDR3 loop: CASSVRQGPYEQYF. The CDR3 DNA follows: TGTGCCAGCAGCGTCAGACAGGGACCCTACGAGCAGTACTTC. J is TRBJ2-7 and V is TRBV11-2; 7 bases fit TRBD1. V shed 5 bases, J shed 2 bases, and the junction held 6 bases outside the gene matches. Germline CDR1 is SGHAT and CDR2 is FQNNGV. The CDR3 loop spans 14 amino acids.

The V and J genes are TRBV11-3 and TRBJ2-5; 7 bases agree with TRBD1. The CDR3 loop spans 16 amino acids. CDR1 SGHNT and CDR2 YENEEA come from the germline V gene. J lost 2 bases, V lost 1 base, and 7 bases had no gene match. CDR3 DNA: TGTGCCAGCAGCTTAGGGGACAGAACCCTACAAGAGACCCAGTACTTC. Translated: CASSLGDRTLQETQYF.

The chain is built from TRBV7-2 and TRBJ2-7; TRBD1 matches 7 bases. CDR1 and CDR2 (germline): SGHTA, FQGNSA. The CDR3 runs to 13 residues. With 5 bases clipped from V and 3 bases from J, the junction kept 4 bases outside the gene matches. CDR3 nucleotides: TGTGCCAGCAGCGCACGACAGGGCTACGAGCAGTACTTC. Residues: CASSARQGYEQYF. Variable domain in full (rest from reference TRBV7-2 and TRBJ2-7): GAGVSQSPSNKVTEKGKDVELRCDPISGHTALYWYRQSLGQGLEFLIYFQGNSAPDKSGLPSDRFSAERTGGSVSTLTIQRTQQEDSAVYLCASSARQGYEQYFGPGTRLTVT.

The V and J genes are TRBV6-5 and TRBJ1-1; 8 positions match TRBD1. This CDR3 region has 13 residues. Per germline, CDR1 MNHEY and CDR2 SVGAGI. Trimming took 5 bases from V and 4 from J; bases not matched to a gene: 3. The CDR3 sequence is CASSEQGVTEAFF. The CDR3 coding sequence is TGTGCCAGCAGTGAACAGGGGGTCACTGAAGCTTTCTTT.

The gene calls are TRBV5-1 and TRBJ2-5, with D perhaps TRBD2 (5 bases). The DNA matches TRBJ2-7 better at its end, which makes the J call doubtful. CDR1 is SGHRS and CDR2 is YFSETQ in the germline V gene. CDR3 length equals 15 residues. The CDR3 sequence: CASSSLLSGPYEQYF. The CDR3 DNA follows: TGCGCCAGCAGCAGCTTATTAAGCGGCCCCTACGAGCAGTACTTC.

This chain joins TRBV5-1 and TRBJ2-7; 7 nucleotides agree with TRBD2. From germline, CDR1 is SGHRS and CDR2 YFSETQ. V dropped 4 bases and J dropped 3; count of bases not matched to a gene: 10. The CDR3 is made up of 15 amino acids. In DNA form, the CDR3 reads TGCGCCAGCAGCGGCACACCGGGACTACACTACGAGCAGTACTTC. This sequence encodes CASSGTPGLHYEQYF.

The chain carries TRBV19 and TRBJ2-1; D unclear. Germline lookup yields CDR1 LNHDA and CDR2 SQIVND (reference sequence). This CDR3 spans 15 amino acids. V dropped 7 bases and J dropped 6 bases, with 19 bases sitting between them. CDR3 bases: TGTGCCAGTATCGGCCGTGGCGGCTTACCCAATGAGCAGTTCTTC. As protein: CASIGRGGLPNEQFF.

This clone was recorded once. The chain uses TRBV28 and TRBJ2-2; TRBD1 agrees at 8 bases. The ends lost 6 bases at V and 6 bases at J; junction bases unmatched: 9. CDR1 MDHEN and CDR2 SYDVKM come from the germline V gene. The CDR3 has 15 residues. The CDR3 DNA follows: TGTGCCAGCAGGATGACAGGGGTTCGGGCCGGGGAGCTGTTTTTT. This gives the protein CASRMTGVRAGELFF.

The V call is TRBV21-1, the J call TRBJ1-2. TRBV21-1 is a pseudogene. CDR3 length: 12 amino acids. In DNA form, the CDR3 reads TGTGCCAGCAGCAAATACGGGTATGGCTACACCTTC. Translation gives CASSKYGYGYTF.

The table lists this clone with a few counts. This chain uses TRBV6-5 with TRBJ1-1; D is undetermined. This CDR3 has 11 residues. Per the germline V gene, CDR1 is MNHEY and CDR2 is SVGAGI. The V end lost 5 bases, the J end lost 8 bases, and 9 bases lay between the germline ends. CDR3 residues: CASSTYIEAFF. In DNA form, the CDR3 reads TGTGCCAGCAGTACGTACATCGAAGCTTTCTTT.

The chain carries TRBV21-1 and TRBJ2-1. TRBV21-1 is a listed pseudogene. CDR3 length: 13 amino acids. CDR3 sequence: CASSTGVYNEQFF. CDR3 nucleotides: TGTGCCAGCAGCACTGGGGTCTACAATGAGCAGTTCTTC.

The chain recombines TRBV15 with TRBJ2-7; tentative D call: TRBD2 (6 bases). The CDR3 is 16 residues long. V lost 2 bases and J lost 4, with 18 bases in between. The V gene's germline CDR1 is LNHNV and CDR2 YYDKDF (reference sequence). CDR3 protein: CATSRSDWTIGYEQYF. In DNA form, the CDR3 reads TGTGCCACCAGCAGATCAGACTGGACTATCGGGTACGAGCAGTACTTC.

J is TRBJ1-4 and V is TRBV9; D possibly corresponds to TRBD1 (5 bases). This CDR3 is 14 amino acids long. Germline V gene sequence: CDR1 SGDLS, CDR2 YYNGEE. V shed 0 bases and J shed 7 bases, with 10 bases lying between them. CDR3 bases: TGTGCCAGCAGCGTAGGCAGGGAGGGTGAAAAACTGTTTTTT. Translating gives CASSVGREGEKLFF.